Listed here are 26 T cell receptor beta chains from one sample, sequenced in a study of T cells in Graves' hyperthyroidism and ophthalmopathy. Amplification targeted TCR beta CDR3 regions from RNA transcripts. The TCR CDR3 first-round RT-PCR relied on the HTBI primer set. TCRdb independently ran MiXCR on the multiplex PCR reads; one entry per CDR3 protein. This sample has hundreds of thousands of distinct CDR3 sequences, with roughly 14% found just once. Sequencing was carried out using blood. Receptors were obtained from a woman between 18 and 29 years old with Graves' hyperthyroidism.

This clonotype was counted ten times or more. In DNA, the CDR3 is TGTGCCAGCAGTCATTTAGGCGGGGGGCCCGCCGTTGATGAGCAGTTCTTC. It translates to CASSHLGGGPAVDEQFF. The chain combines TRBV6-2 or TRBV6-3 with TRBJ2-1; 8 bases match TRBD2. This CDR3 is 17 amino acids long. The V and J ends lost 5 bases and 8 bases, in that order; junction bases with no gene match: 17. Germline values: CDR1 MNHEY, CDR2 SVGEGT.

This clonotype was detected ten times or more. The chain links TRBV7-9 to TRBJ2-7; the match to TRBD2 covers 10 bases. This CDR3 contains 14 residues. Losses at the gene ends were 5 bases for V and 3 bases for J; bases not matched to a gene: 4. Looked up from germline, CDR1 is SEHNR and CDR2 is FQNEAQ (reference sequence). The CDR3 is CASSPGLAIYEQYF. The CDR3 DNA reads TGTGCCAGCAGCCCGGGACTAGCGATCTACGAGCAGTACTTC.

This clonotype was seen only once. The chain links TRBV19 to TRBJ2-3; the D call may be TRBD1 or TRBD2 (6 bases each). V was pared by 8 bases and J by 6 bases, with 21 bases between. The V gene's germline CDR1 is LNHDA and CDR2 SQIVND (reference sequence). This CDR3 is built from 15 residues. The CDR3 coding sequence is TGTGCCAGTTCTCCGGGGGTGGGGGGCGGTGATACGCAGTATTTT. Amino acids: CASSPGVGGGDTQYF.

This clonotype has a handful of counts. The chain employs TRBV4-1 and TRBJ2-2; D is unresolved. This CDR3 spans 14 amino acids. V dropped 0 bases and J dropped 5 bases, with 7 bases sitting between them. CDR1 is MGHRA, CDR2 YSYEKL, per germline. DNA of the CDR3: TGCGCCAGCAGCCAAGATAGAGATACCGGGGAGCTGTTTTTT. This sequence encodes CASSQDRDTGELFF.

A few counts support this clonotype. The J gene is TRBJ2-1, the V gene TRBV4-1, with 8 bases identical to TRBD2. After removal of 4 bases from V and 7 bases from J, the junction contained 12 bases not matched to a gene. There are 16 residues in the CDR3. The V gene's germline CDR1 is MGHRA and CDR2 YSYEKL. CDR3 residues: CASSRSGGTRKNEQFF. In nucleotides, the CDR3 is TGCGCCAGCAGCCGATCCGGCGGGACTAGAAAGAATGAGCAGTTCTTC.

The chain combines TRBV25-1 with TRBJ2-7, with D uncertain. The CDR3 consists of 12 residues. Between the trimmed V and J ends, which lost 5 bases and 6 bases, there was a span of 11 bases. Germline assignment: CDR1 MGHDK and CDR2 SYGVNS. CDR3 nucleotide sequence: TGTGCCAGCAGTCCTGGCGCTTTCGAGCAGTACTTC. Its protein product is CASSPGAFEQYF.

This clonotype was recorded at least ten times. V usage is TRBV12-3 or TRBV12-4 and J usage is TRBJ2-7, with 8 bases identical to TRBD2. This CDR3 is 15 amino acids long. With V trimmed by 2 bases and J by 4 bases, 7 bases remained unmatched. CDR3 nucleotide sequence: TGTGCCAGCAGTTTAATCGGGGGGGCCGGTTACGAGCAGTACTTC. Translation: CASSLIGGAGYEQYF.

This clonotype was recorded many times. This chain connects TRBV7-2 to TRBJ2-2, with 10 bases lining up with TRBD2. Trimming took 5 bases from V and 3 from J; bases not matched to a gene: 3. This CDR3 is 15 amino acids long. Germline loops: CDR1 SGHTA, CDR2 FQGNSA. CDR3 nucleotides: TGTGCCAGCAGCCAAGGACTAGCGGACACCGGGGAGCTGTTTTTT. Amino acids: CASSQGLADTGELFF.

This clonotype was found many times. The chain is built from TRBV5-1 and TRBJ2-4; D is perhaps TRBD1 or TRBD2 (5 bases each). This CDR3 spans 18 amino acids. CDR1 is SGHRS and CDR2 is YFSETQ in the germline V gene. Trimming pared 4 bases from V and 5 bases from J, leaving 25 bases between. In DNA form, the CDR3 reads TGCGCCAGCAGCCTCATTGGGGACCCGAGAGGTTTCCAAAACATTCAGTACTTC. This codes for CASSLIGDPRGFQNIQYF.

This clonotype showed up just a few times. At one end the junction does not follow the germline gene, possibly because of a read error. The chain combines TRBV24-1 with TRBJ1-2; unclear D gene. CDR3 length: 15 amino acids. Germline V gives CDR1 KGHDR, CDR2 SFDVKD. This CDR3 is CATSDSSAPNYGHTF. The CDR3 DNA reads TGTGCCACCAGTGATTCGTCAGCACCTAACTATGGCCACACCTTC.

This clonotype was counted only a few times. This chain links TRBV15 with TRBJ2-1; D not resolved. Germline CDR1 is LNHNV and CDR2 is YYDKDF (reference sequence). The CDR3 has 13 amino acids. V lost 0 bases, J lost 5 bases, and 5 bases lay in between. CDR3 bases: TGTGCCACCAGCAGAGATGGGGACAATGAGCAGTTCTTC. It is translated as CATSRDGDNEQFF.

This clonotype has ten or more counts. This chain uses TRBV18 with TRBJ1-1, with D perhaps matching TRBD1 (5 bases). This CDR3 comprises 12 residues. From germline, CDR1 is KGHSH and CDR2 LQKENI. With 1 base removed from V and 8 bases from J, the gap between germline ends came to 8 bases. The CDR3: CASSPLKGEAFF. The CDR3 bases are TGTGCCAGCTCACCACTAAAGGGGGAAGCTTTCTTT.

This clonotype was recorded at least ten times. The J gene is TRBJ1-1, the V gene TRBV20-1; D unclear. V was clipped by 6 bases and J by 0 bases, with 11 bases between them. Germline CDR1 reads DFQATT; CDR2 reads SNEGSKA (reference sequence). CDR3 size: 13 residues. CDR3 protein: CSARRVLNTEAFF. The CDR3, as DNA: TGCAGTGCGAGAAGGGTCCTGAACACTGAAGCTTTCTTT.

At least ten counts were recorded for this clonotype. V usage is TRBV12-3 or TRBV12-4 and J usage is TRBJ1-5; no reliable D call. Trimming removed 6 bases at V and 5 bases at J, with 11 bases between. This CDR3 spans 13 amino acids. The CDR3 DNA reads as TGTGCCAGCAGGACAATCGGGGATCAGCCCCAGCATTTT. Its protein product is CASRTIGDQPQHF.

This clonotype was seen at least ten times. This chain uses TRBV6-1 with TRBJ2-1; 10 bases map to TRBD1. Germline V lookup: CDR1 MNHNS, CDR2 SASEGT. V trimming: 6 bases; J trimming: 5 bases; junction bases outside the gene matches: 4. This CDR3 region has 14 residues. CDR3 bases: TGTGCCAGCAGCCGAGGGACAGGGGACAATGAGCAGTTCTTC. Protein sequence: CASSRGTGDNEQFF.

The table lists this clonotype with many counts. The rearrangement joins TRBV7-8 to TRBJ2-5; 9 bases agree with TRBD1. The length of the CDR3 is 15 residues. V shed 4 bases, J shed 4 bases, and the junction held 7 bases outside the gene matches. The germline CDR1 and CDR2 sequences are SGHVS and FQNEAQ. CDR3 protein: CASSSRGQGGETQYF. CDR3 coding DNA: TGTGCCAGCAGCTCCAGGGGACAGGGAGGAGAGACCCAGTACTTC.

The rearrangement joins TRBV5-1 to TRBJ2-3; D may be TRBD2 (5 bases). Germline CDR1 is SGHRS and CDR2 is YFSETQ. The CDR3 extends over 16 amino acids. The V gene lost 1 base and the J gene lost 0 bases, with 12 bases spanning the gap. CDR3: CASSLSGRGSTDTQYF. The CDR3 DNA follows: TGCGCCAGCAGCTTGTCCGGTCGGGGTAGCACAGATACGCAGTATTTT. The whole variable domain, filled in from reference TRBV5-1 and TRBJ2-3, reads KAGVTQTPRYLIKTRGQQVTLSCSPISGHRSVSWYQQTPGQGLQFLFEYFSETQRNKGNFPGRFSGRQFSNSRSEMNVSTLELGDSALYLCASSLSGRGSTDTQYFGPGTRLTVL.

This clonotype showed up many times. The V call is TRBV3-1, the J call TRBJ1-3, with unresolved D. The CDR3 has 15 amino acids. Between the trimmed V and J ends, which lost 4 bases and 3 bases, there was a span of 13 bases. Germline V lookup: CDR1 LGHDT, CDR2 YNNKEL (reference sequence). DNA of the CDR3: TGTGCCAGCAGCCCAGAGTACGGGCATGGAAACACCATATATTTT. It encodes CASSPEYGHGNTIYF.

This clonotype was detected ten times or more. This chain joins TRBV3-1 and TRBJ2-1; a weak D match, TRBD2 (5 bases). Germline V gene sequence: CDR1 LGHDT, CDR2 YNNKEL (reference sequence). Trimming removed 3 bases from V and 0 bases from J, with 15 bases in between. This CDR3 region has 17 residues. CDR3 amino acids: CASSHSSAATSYNEQFF. The CDR3 nucleotides read TGTGCCAGCAGCCACTCTTCAGCGGCTACCTCCTACAATGAGCAGTTCTTC.

This clonotype was recorded a few times. The V and J genes are TRBV2 and TRBJ2-1; 9 bases are a match to TRBD1. CDR1 and CDR2 (germline): SNHLY, FYNNEI. CDR3 length: 16 amino acids. J lost 6 bases, V lost 4 bases, and 10 bases had no gene match. The CDR3 DNA follows: TGTGCCAGCAGTGCCCATCCGGGACAGGGTTCCAATGAGCAGTTCTTC. It translates to CASSAHPGQGSNEQFF.

This clonotype has only a few counts. The V call is TRBV30, the J call TRBJ2-1; possibly TRBD1 for D (6 bases). Trimming took 2 bases from V and 0 from J, leaving 14 bases between them. Per the germline V gene, CDR1 is GTSNPN and CDR2 is SVGIG (reference sequence). The CDR3 contains 16 residues. The CDR3 here is CAWSLPTGRSYNEQFF. DNA of the CDR3: TGTGCCTGGAGTCTCCCGACAGGCCGCTCCTACAATGAGCAGTTCTTC.

The chain has TRBV6-2 or TRBV6-3 and TRBJ2-1; 9 bases are shared with TRBD2. With V trimmed by 7 bases and J by 5 bases, 3 bases remained unmatched. The length of the CDR3 is 13 residues. Germline CDR1 and CDR2: MNHEY and SVGEGT. The CDR3 DNA is TGTGCCAGCAAGGCTAGCGGGAACAATGAGCAGTTCTTC. This encodes CASKASGNNEQFF.

This clonotype was picked up many times. The chain has TRBV9 and TRBJ2-3; D is unresolved. V was cut by 5 bases and J by 0 bases, with 10 bases left in between. This CDR3 has 14 residues. CDR1 and CDR2 (germline): SGDLS, YYNGEE. DNA of the CDR3: TGTGCCAGCAGTGCAACCGCTAGCACAGATACGCAGTATTTT. Translated: CASSATASTDTQYF. Together with reference TRBV9 and TRBJ2-3, the CDR3 gives the full variable domain: DSGVTQTPKHLITATGQRVTLRCSPRSGDLSVYWYQQSLDQGLQFLIQYYNGEERAKGNILERFSAQQFPDLHSELNLSSLELGDSALYFCASSATASTDTQYFGPGTRLTVL.

Many counts were recorded for this clonotype. The chain employs TRBV10-2 and TRBJ2-7; the match to TRBD2 covers 14 bases. Germline CDR1 WSHSY, CDR2 SAAADI. The trim removed 6 bases at V and 7 bases at J, leaving 8 bases unmatched. CDR3 size: 15 residues. CDR3 nucleotides: TGCGCCAGCAGACGACTAGCGGGAGGGCCTTGGGAGCAGTACTTC. This gives the protein CASRRLAGGPWEQYF.

In this sample, this clonotype turned up many times. This sequence joins TRBV20-1 and TRBJ2-5; D might be TRBD2 (6 bases). V was clipped by 1 base and J by 1 base, with 13 bases between them. There are 15 residues in the CDR3. Germline loops: CDR1 DFQATT, CDR2 SNEGSKA (reference sequence). CDR3 nucleotides: TGCAGTGCTAGAGCGGGACTCACACCCCAAGAGACCCAGTACTTC. As protein: CSARAGLTPQETQYF.

This rearrangement joins TRBV12-3 or TRBV12-4 to TRBJ2-7, with TRBD2 matching over 7 bases. Trimming removed 5 bases from V and 5 bases from J; junction bases left unmatched: 12. The CDR3 spans 15 residues. CDR3 in amino acids: CASSTRRRESDEQYF. The DNA of the CDR3 is TGTGCCAGCAGTACCCGGAGGCGGGAGTCGGACGAGCAGTACTTC.